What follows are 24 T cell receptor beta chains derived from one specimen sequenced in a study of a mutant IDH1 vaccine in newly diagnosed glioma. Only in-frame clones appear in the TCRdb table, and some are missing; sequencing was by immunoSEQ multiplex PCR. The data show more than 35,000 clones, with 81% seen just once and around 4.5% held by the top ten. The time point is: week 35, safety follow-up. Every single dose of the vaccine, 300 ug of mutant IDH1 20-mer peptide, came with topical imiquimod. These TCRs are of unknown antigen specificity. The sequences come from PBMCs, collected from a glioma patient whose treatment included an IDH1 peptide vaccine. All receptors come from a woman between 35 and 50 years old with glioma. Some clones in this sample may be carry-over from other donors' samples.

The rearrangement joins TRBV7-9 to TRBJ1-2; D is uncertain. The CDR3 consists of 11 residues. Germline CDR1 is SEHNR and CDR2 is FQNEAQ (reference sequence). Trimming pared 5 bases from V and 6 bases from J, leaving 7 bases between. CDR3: CASSLNNGYTF. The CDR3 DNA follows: TGTGCCAGCAGCCTCAACAATGGCTACACCTTC.

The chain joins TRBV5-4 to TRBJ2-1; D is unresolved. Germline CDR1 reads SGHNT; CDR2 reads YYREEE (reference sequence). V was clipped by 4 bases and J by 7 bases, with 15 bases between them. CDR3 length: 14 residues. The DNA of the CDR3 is TGTGCCAGCAGCCGGCTGCGAGCGCCGAATGAGCAGTTCTTC. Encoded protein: CASSRLRAPNEQFF.

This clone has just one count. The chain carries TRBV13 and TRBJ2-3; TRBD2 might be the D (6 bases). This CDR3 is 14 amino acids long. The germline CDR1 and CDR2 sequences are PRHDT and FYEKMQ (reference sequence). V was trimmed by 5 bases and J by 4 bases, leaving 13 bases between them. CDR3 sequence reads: CASSSLARPDTQYF. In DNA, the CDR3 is TGTGCCAGCAGCAGTCTAGCGAGACCAGATACGCAGTATTTT.

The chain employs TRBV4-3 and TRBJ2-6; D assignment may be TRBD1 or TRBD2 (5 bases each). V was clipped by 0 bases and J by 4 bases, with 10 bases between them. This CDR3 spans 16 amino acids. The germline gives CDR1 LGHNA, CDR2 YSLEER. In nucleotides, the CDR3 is TGCGCCAGCAGCCAAGACGCAGGGACCGGGGCCAACGTCCTGACTTTC. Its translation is CASSQDAGTGANVLTF.

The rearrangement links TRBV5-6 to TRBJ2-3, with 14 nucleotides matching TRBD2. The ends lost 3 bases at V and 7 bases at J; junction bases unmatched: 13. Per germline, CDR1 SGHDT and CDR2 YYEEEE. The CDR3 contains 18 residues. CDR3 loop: CASSSPRRTSGGFNTQYF. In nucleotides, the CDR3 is TGTGCCAGCAGCTCCCCCAGAAGGACTAGCGGGGGGTTCAATACGCAGTATTTT.

The CDR3 sequence: CASPPPQRPGYTF. In nucleotides, the CDR3 is TGCGCCAGCCCCCCCCCTCAGAGACCTGGCTACACCTTC. This chain uses TRBV10-2 with TRBJ1-2; D not resolved. CDR1 is WSHSY, CDR2 SAAADI, per germline. The CDR3 totals 13 residues. The V gene lost 8 bases and the J gene lost 7 bases, with 17 bases spanning the gap.

This CDR3 is CATLLGRKFF. In DNA, the CDR3 is TGTGCCACTCTCCTTGGAAGGAAGTTCTTC. This sequence joins TRBV6-1 and TRBJ2-1; unclear D gene. The CDR3 totals 10 residues. Germline-derived CDR1 and CDR2 are MNHNS and SASEGT. Trimming left V 10 bases short and J 14 bases short, with 15 bases between.

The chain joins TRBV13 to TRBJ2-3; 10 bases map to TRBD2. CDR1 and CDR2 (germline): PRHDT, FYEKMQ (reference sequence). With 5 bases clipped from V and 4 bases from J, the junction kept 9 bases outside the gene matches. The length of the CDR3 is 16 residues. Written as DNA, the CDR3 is TGTGCCAGCAGCCCCGTTCCGGGACTAGCGTCAGATACGCAGTATTTT. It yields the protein CASSPVPGLASDTQYF.

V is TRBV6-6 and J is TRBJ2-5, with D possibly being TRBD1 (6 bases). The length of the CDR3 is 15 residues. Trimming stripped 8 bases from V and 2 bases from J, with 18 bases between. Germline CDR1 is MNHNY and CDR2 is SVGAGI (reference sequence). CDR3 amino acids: CASAGSVTGQETQYF. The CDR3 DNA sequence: TGTGCCAGCGCAGGATCGGTTACAGGGCAAGAGACCCAGTACTTC.

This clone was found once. Written as DNA, the CDR3 is TGTGCCAGCAGTCCCGCCGGGACAGGGATGAACACTGAAGCTTTCTTT. Translated: CASSPAGTGMNTEAFF. The genes are TRBV5-4 and TRBJ1-1; 9 nucleotides align to TRBD1. V lost 5 bases, J lost 0 bases, and 8 bases stayed unmatched. Germline V gives CDR1 SGHNT, CDR2 YYREEE (reference sequence). The CDR3 totals 16 residues.

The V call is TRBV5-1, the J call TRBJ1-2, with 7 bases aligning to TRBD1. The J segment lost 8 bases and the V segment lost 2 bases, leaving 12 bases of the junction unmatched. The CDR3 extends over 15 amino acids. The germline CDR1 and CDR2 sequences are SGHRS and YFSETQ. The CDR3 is CASSLGTAEPRGYTF. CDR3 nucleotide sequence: TGCGCCAGCAGCTTAGGGACAGCGGAGCCTAGGGGCTACACCTTC.

CDR3 nucleotides: TGTGCCAGCAGTCAAGGGGTTGAAAAGACCCAGTACTTC. This gives the protein CASSQGVEKTQYF. This chain connects TRBV6-5 to TRBJ2-5, with D possibly TRBD1 on 5 matching bases. The CDR3 runs to 13 residues. Germline V CDR1 and CDR2: MNHEY, SVGAGI. V was trimmed by 5 bases and J by 6 bases, leaving 13 bases between them.

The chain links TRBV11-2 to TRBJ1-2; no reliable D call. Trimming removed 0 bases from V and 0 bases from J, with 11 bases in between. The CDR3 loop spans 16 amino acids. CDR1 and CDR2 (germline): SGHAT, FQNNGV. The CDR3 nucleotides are TGTGCCAGCAGCTTAGATCATCAATTAGCTAACTATGGCTACACCTTC. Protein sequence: CASSLDHQLANYGYTF.

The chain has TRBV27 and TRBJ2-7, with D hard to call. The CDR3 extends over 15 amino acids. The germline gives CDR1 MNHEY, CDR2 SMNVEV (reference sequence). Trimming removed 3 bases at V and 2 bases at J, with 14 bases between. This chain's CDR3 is CASSFGLSLAYEQYF. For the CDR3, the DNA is TGTGCCAGCAGTTTTGGTCTTTCCTTGGCCTACGAGCAGTACTTC.

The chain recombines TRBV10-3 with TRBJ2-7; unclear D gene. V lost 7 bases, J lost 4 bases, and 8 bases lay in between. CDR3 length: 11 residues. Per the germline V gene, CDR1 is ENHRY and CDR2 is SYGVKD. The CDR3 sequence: CAIMDGYEQYF. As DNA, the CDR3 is TGTGCCATCATGGATGGGTACGAGCAGTACTTC.

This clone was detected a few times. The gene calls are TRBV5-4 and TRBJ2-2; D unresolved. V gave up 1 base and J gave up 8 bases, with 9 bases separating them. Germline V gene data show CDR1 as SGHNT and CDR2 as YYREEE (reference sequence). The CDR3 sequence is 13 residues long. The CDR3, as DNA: TGTGCCAGCAGCTTGTCAACAACAGGGGAGCTGTTTTTT. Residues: CASSLSTTGELFF.

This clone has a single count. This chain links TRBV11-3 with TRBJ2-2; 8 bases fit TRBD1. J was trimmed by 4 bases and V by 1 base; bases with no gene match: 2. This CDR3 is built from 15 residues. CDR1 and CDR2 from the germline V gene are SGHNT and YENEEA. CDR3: CASSLVRGPTGELFF. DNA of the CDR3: TGTGCCAGCAGCTTAGTCAGGGGGCCCACCGGGGAGCTGTTTTTT. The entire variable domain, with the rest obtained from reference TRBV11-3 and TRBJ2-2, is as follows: EAGVVQSPRYKIIEKKQPVAFWCNPISGHNTLYWYLQNLGQGPELLIRYENEEAVDDSQLPKDRFSAERLKGVDSTLKIQPAELGDSAVYLCASSLVRGPTGELFFGEGSRLTVL.

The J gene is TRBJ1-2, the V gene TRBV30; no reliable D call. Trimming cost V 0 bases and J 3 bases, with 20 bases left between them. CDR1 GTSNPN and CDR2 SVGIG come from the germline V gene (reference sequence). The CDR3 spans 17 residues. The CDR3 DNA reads TGTGCCTGGAGTGTACGTTTTCGTTCAGGAATGGACTATGGCTACACCTTC. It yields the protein CAWSVRFRSGMDYGYTF.

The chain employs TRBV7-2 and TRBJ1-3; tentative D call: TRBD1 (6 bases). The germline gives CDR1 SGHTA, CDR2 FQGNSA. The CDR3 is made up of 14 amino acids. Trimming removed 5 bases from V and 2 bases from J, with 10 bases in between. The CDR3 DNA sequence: TGTGCCAGCAGCCCTACAGGGACTGGAAACACCATATATTTT. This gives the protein CASSPTGTGNTIYF.

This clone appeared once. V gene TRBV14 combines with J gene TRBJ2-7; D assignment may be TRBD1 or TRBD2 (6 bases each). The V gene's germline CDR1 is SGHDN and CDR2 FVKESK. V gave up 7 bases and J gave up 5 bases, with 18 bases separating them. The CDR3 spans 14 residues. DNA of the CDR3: TGTGCCAGCAAACGTAACAGGGAGGATCACGAGCAGTACTTC. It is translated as CASKRNREDHEQYF. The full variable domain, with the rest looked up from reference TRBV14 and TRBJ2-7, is EAGVTQFPSHSVIEKGQTVTLRCDPISGHDNLYWYRRVMGKEIKFLLHFVKESKQDESGMPNNRFLAERTGGTYSTLKVQPAELEDSGVYFCASKRNREDHEQYFGPGTRLTVT.

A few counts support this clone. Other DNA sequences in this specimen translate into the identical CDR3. DNA of the CDR3: TGTGCCAGTAGTGTATCCCGGCGAGGCGAGCAGTACTTC. Amino acid sequence: CASSVSRRGEQYF. The chain combines TRBV19 with TRBJ2-7, with D uncertain. There are 13 residues in the CDR3. The germline gives CDR1 LNHDA, CDR2 SQIVND (reference sequence). Trimming took off 5 bases at V and 6 bases at J, with 14 bases between the two ends.

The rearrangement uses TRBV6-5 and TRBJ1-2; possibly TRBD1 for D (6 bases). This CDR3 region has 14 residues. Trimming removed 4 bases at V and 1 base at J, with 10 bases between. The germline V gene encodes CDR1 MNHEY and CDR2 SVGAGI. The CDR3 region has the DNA TGTGCCAGCAGTTGGGGACACCGTAACTATGGCTACACCTTC. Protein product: CASSWGHRNYGYTF.

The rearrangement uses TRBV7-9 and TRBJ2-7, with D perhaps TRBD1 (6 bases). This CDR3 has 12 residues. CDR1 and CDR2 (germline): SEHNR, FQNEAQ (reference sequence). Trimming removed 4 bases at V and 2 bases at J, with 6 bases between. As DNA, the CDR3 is TGTGCCAGCAGCTGGACAGCCTACGAGCAGTACTTC. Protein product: CASSWTAYEQYF.

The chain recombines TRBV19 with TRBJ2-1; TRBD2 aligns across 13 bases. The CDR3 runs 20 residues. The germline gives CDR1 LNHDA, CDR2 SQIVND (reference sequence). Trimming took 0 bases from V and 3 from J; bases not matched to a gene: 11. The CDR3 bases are TGTGCCAGTAGTATAGAGGGGGGGGGACTAGCGGGACTGATCTACAATGAGCAGTTCTTC. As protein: CASSIEGGGLAGLIYNEQFF.